A single sample is the source of the 11 T cell receptor beta chains below, sequenced in a study of cytomegalovirus exposure and HLA in healthy donors. The assay was immunoSEQ multiplex PCR, and TCRdb's table has in-frame clones only and misses some. The sample includes tens of thousands of clones, over 80% of them seen just once. The sequencing input was PBMCs. These receptors all stem from a man younger than 30 in good health and CMV-seronegative.

The chain uses TRBV7-3 and TRBJ2-7; 7 bases fit TRBD1. V dropped 3 bases and J dropped 3; count of bases not matched to a gene: 11. Germline V gene sequence: CDR1 SGHTA, CDR2 FQGTGA. The CDR3 has 16 residues. The CDR3 region is CASSFGVRTGSYEQYF. DNA of the CDR3: TGTGCCAGCAGCTTTGGGGTCCGGACAGGTAGCTACGAGCAGTACTTC.

The gene calls are TRBV18 and TRBJ1-2, with D possibly matching TRBD1 (6 bases). The CDR3 is 16 amino acids. Germline V gene lookup returns CDR1 KGHSH and CDR2 LQKENI. V lost 2 bases, J lost 2 bases, and 15 bases lay in between. The DNA of the CDR3 is TGTGCCAGCTCACCAACGATGGGGACATTAAACTATGGCTACACCTTC. This translates into CASSPTMGTLNYGYTF.

This clone was seen just once. V and J are TRBV5-1 and TRBJ2-1, with D possibly TRBD2 on 5 matching bases. This CDR3 has 14 amino acids. Germline lookup yields CDR1 SGHRS and CDR2 YFSETQ. Trimming stripped 4 bases from V and 8 bases from J, with 16 bases between. CDR3 amino acids: CASSPRLLLHEQFF. In DNA, the CDR3 is TGCGCCAGCAGCCCAAGACTACTACTCCATGAGCAGTTCTTC.

The chain combines TRBV27 with TRBJ2-2; D is possibly TRBD1 (6 bases). The V end lost 2 bases, the J end lost 6 bases, and 16 bases lay between the germline ends. The CDR3 length is 16 residues. Germline assignment: CDR1 MNHEY and CDR2 SMNVEV (reference sequence). The CDR3 DNA reads as TGTGCCAGCAGTTTAACGTCGGACAGTAGATCCGGGGAGCTGTTTTTT. Its protein product is CASSLTSDSRSGELFF.

The J gene is TRBJ2-1, the V gene TRBV10-3; 11 bases map to TRBD2. V was pared by 5 bases and J by 7 bases, with 10 bases of the junction left unmatched. This CDR3 comprises 16 residues. CDR1 and CDR2 from the germline V gene are ENHRY and SYGVKD. The CDR3 nucleotides read TGTGCCATCAGTTCCCGGACTAGCGGGCCCGTGAATGAGCAGTTCTTC. Its protein is CAISSRTSGPVNEQFF.

The J gene is TRBJ1-3, the V gene TRBV5-1; no clear D. Trimming left V 1 base short and J 0 bases short, with 5 bases between. CDR1 is SGHRS, CDR2 YFSETQ, per germline. The CDR3 is made up of 14 amino acids. CDR3 bases: TGCGCCAGCAGCTTGTACGGCTCTGGAAACACCATATATTTT. This gives the protein CASSLYGSGNTIYF.

The J gene is TRBJ2-2, the V gene TRBV28; D might be TRBD2 (7 bases). Trimming removed 6 bases at V and 7 bases at J, with 18 bases between. This CDR3 is 15 amino acids long. Germline CDR1 MDHEN, CDR2 SYDVKM. The CDR3 region is CASSLLRGANGELFF. CDR3 coding DNA: TGTGCCAGCAGCCTCCTCCGGGGGGCTAACGGGGAGCTGTTTTTT.

This rearrangement joins TRBV10-3 to TRBJ2-2; tentatively, D is TRBD2 (6 bases). The CDR3 is 14 residues long. The germline V and J ends were trimmed by 7 bases and 3 bases, with 12 bases remaining between them. Germline CDR1 and CDR2: ENHRY and SYGVKD. DNA of the CDR3: TGTGCCATCACCCGGGAGCGGGACACCGGGGAGCTGTTTTTT. It is translated as CAITRERDTGELFF.

This clone showed up just a few times. The genes are TRBV28 and TRBJ1-5; D is possibly TRBD1 (6 bases). V was pared by 8 bases and J by 7 bases, with 18 bases between. From germline, CDR1 is MDHEN and CDR2 SYDVKM. The CDR3 is 14 amino acids. CDR3 region: CASVFVQGSQPQHF. Written as DNA, the CDR3 is TGTGCCAGCGTTTTTGTACAGGGTAGCCAGCCCCAGCATTTT.

Comment on this clone: A read error may produce the germline difference seen at one junction end. The rearrangement links TRBV19 to TRBJ1-2, with TRBD1 matching 7 bases. The CDR3 sequence is 11 residues long. Germline V gives CDR1 LNHDA, CDR2 SQIVND (reference sequence). The CDR3 spells CASMGASAGQF. CDR3 sequence (DNA): TGTGCCAGTATGGGGGCTTCCGCGGGACAGTTC.

This clone was recorded once. V and J are TRBV7-2 and TRBJ1-4; D ambiguous. The CDR3 is made up of 15 amino acids. The germline gives CDR1 SGHTA, CDR2 FQGNSA. V lost 4 bases to trimming and J lost 2 bases, with 11 bases between them. The CDR3 DNA sequence: TGTGCCAGCAGCTGGAAGAGGCGGACTAATGAAAAACTGTTTTTT. This translates into CASSWKRRTNEKLFF.